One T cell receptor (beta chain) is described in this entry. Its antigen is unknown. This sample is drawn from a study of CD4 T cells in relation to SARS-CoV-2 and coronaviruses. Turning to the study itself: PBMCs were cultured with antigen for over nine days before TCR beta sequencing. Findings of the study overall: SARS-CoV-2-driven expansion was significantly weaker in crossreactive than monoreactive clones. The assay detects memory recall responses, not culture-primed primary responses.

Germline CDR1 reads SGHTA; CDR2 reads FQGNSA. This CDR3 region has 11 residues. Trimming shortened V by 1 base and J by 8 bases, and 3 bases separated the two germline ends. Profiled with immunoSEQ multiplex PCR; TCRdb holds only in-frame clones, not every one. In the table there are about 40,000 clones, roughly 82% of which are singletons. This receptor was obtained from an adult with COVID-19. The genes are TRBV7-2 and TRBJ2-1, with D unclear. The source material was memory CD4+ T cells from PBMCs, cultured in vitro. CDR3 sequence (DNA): TGTGCCAGCAGCTTAGGACATGAGCAGTTCTTC. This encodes CASSLGHEQFF.